This T cell receptor (beta chain) is drawn from a study of blood T cell repertoires in COVID-19. The overall study: The analysed material was cDNA or gDNA that came from T cells, B-cell-depleted T cells, or PBMCs.

CDR1 and CDR2 (germline): SGHTA, FQGTGA. The germline V and J ends were trimmed by 0 bases and 4 bases, with 15 bases remaining between them. The CDR3 consists of 16 residues. Study processing details: Amplified reference gene primers provided the basis for estimating nucleated cell counts. The table came from immunoSEQ multiplex PCR; TCRdb's copy has only in-frame clones and leaves some out. That table supplies the V and J calls and clone size; D and trimming were determined from the DNA. The data contain roughly 200,000 clones, about nine tenths of them singletons. This sequence was found in a young woman with acute COVID-19. The gene calls are TRBV7-3 and TRBJ1-1; D perhaps matches TRBD1 (5 bases). Sequenced material: PBMCs or T cells enriched from blood (not recorded which). Here the CDR3 DNA reads TGTGCCAGCAGCTTAACAGGGGATTTAAGGAGCACTGAAGCTTTCTTT. Translation gives CASSLTGDLRSTEAFF.